This TCR beta chain was recovered during a study of response to subunit inactivated influenza vaccine. Findings and limits, study-wide: The authors put forward the suggestion that each seasonal influenza vaccination may bring in only a limited number of new T cells.

Each CDR3 protein is one row after TCRdb ran MiXCR on the RT-PCR reads. This sample has 500,000 to 550,000 distinct CDR3 sequences; approximately 7.3% occur once, and the top ten carry roughly 13%. Comment on this clonotype: Its specificity is unknown.

CDR1 is SEHNR, CDR2 FQNEAQ, per germline (reference sequence). V shed 0 bases and J shed 2 bases, with 12 bases lying between them. This CDR3 contains 16 residues. The V and J genes are TRBV7-9 and TRBJ2-3; weak D call: TRBD2 (5 bases). Sequences were derived from PBMCs from blood, sampled around 25 months after vaccination. The receptor's source is a man in his fifties or sixties who received an inactivated influenza vaccine. The CDR3 DNA is TGTGCCAGCAGCTTAGCGCGGGCTAACCCCACAGATACGCAGTATTTT. Amino acid sequence: CASSLARANPTDTQYF.